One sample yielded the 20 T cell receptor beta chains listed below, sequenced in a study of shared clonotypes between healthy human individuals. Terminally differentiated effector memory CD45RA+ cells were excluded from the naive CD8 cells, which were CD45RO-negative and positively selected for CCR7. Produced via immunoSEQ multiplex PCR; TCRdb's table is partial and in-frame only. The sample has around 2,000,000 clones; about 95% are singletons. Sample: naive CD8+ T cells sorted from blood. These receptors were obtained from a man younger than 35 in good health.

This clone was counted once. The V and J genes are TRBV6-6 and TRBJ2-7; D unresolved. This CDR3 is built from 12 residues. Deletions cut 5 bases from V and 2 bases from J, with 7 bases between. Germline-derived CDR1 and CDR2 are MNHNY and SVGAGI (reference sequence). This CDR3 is CASSPGPYEQYF. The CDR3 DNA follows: TGTGCCAGCAGTCCGGGCCCCTACGAGCAGTACTTC.

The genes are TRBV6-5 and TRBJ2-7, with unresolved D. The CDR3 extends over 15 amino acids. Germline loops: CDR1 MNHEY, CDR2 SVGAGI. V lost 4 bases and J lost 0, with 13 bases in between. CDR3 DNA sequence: TGTGCCAGCAGTTCGTGGGCGGCAGTCTCCTACGAGCAGTACTTC. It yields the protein CASSSWAAVSYEQYF.

The CDR3 protein is CASSYSGGLPGDTQYF. DNA of the CDR3: TGTGCCAGCAGTTACTCAGGGGGGCTCCCCGGAGATACGCAGTATTTT. The chain has TRBV6-6 and TRBJ2-3, with D tentatively TRBD1 or TRBD2 (6 bases each). V was trimmed by 0 bases and J by 5 bases, leaving 15 bases between them. The CDR3 spans 16 residues. CDR1 MNHNY and CDR2 SVGAGI come from the germline V gene (reference sequence).

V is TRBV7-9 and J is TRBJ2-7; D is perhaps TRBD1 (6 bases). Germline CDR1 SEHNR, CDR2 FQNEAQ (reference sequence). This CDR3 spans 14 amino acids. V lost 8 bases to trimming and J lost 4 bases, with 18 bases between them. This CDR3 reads CASATSLRGYEQYF. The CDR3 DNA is TGTGCCAGCGCTACCTCCCTCAGGGGATACGAGCAGTACTTC. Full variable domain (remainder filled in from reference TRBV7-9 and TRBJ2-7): DTGVSQNPRHKITKRGQNVTFRCDPISEHNRLYWYRQTLGQGPEFLTYFQNEAQLEKSRLLSDRFSAERPKGSFSTLEIQRTEQGDSAMYLCASATSLRGYEQYFGPGTRLTVT.

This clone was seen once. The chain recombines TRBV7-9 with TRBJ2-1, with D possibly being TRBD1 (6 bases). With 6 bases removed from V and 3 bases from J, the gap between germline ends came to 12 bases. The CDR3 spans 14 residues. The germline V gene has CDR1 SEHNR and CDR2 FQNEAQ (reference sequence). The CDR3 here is CASRGQGFYNEQFF. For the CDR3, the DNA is TGTGCCAGCAGAGGCCAGGGGTTCTACAATGAGCAGTTCTTC.

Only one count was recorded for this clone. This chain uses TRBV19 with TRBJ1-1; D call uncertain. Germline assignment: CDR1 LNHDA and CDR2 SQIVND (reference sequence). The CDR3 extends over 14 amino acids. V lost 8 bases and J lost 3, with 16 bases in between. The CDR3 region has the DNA TGTGCCAGTTCTCCATACTCCGGGTACACTGAAGCTTTCTTT. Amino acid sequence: CASSPYSGYTEAFF. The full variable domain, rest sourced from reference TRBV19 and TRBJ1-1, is DGGITQSPKYLFRKEGQNVTLSCEQNLNHDAMYWYRQDPGQGLRLIYYSQIVNDFQKGDIAEGYSVSREKKESFPLTVTSAQKNPTAFYLCASSPYSGYTEAFFGQGTRLTVV.

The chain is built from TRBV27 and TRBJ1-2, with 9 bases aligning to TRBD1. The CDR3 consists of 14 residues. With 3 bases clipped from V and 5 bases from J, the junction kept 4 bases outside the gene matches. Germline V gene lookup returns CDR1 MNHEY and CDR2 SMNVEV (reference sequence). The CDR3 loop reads CASSFGGTGYGYTF. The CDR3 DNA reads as TGTGCCAGCAGTTTCGGGGGGACAGGGTATGGCTACACCTTC.

This CDR3 is CASSLSGEDTQYF. CDR3 sequence (DNA): TGTGCCAGCAGTTTATCCGGGGAAGATACGCAGTATTTT. This chain links TRBV28 with TRBJ2-3; D is possibly TRBD2 (5 bases). V dropped 1 base and J dropped 5 bases, with 7 bases sitting between them. CDR1 MDHEN and CDR2 SYDVKM come from the germline V gene. The CDR3 is made up of 13 amino acids. The full variable domain, rest sourced from reference TRBV28 and TRBJ2-3, is DVKVTQSSRYLVKRTGEKVFLECVQDMDHENMFWYRQDPGLGLRLIYFSYDVKMKEKGDIPEGYSVSREKKERFSLILESASTNQTSMYLCASSLSGEDTQYFGPGTRLTVL.

The CDR3 loop reads CASSQKTGGYEQYF. CDR3 DNA sequence: TGTGCCAGTAGTCAAAAGACAGGGGGCTACGAGCAGTACTTC. The chain carries TRBV19 and TRBJ2-7; 9 nucleotides align to TRBD1. The trim removed 5 bases at V and 3 bases at J, leaving 5 bases unmatched. CDR1 and CDR2 from the germline V gene are LNHDA and SQIVND (reference sequence). There are 14 residues in the CDR3.

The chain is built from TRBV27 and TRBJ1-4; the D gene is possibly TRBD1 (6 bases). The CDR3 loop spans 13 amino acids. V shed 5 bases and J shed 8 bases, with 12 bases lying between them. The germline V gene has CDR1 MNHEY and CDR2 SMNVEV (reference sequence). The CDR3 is CASSPWGREKLFF. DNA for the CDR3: TGTGCCAGCAGTCCCTGGGGGCGGGAAAAACTGTTTTTT.

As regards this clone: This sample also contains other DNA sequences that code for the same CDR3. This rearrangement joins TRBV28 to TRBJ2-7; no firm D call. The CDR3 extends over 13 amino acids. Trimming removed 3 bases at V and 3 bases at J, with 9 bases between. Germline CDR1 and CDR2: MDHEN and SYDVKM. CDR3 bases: TGTGCCAGCAGTTTGGCAGGCAACTACGAGCAGTACTTC. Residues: CASSLAGNYEQYF.

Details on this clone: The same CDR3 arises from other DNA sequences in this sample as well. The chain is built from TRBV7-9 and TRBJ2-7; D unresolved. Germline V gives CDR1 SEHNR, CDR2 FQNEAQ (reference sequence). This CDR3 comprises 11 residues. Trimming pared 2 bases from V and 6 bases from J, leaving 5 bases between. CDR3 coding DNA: TGTGCCAGCAGCTTAACCAGCGAGCAGTACTTC. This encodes CASSLTSEQYF.

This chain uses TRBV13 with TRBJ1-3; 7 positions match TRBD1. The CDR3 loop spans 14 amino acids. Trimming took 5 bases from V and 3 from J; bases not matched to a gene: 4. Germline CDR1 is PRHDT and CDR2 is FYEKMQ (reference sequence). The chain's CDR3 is CASSAGQIGNTIYF. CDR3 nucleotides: TGTGCCAGCAGCGCGGGACAGATTGGAAACACCATATATTTT.

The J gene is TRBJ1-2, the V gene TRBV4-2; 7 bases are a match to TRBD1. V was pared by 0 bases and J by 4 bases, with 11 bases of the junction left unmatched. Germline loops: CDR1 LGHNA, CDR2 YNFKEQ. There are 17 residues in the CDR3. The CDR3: CASSQEPTGVPFYGYTF. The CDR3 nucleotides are TGTGCCAGCAGCCAAGAACCCACAGGGGTCCCCTTCTATGGCTACACCTTC.

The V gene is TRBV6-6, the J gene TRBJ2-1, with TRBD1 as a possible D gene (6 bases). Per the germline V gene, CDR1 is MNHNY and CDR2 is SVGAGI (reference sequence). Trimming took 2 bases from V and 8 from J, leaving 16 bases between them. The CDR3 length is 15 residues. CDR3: CASSYLSVGGDEQFF. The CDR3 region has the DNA TGTGCCAGCAGTTACCTGTCAGTTGGGGGCGATGAGCAGTTCTTC.

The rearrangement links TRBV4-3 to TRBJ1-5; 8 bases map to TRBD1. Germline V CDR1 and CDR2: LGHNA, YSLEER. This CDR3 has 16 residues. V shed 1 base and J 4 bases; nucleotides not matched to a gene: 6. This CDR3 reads CASSQGTGILNQPQHF. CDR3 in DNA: TGCGCCAGCAGCCAAGGGACAGGGATTTTGAATCAGCCCCAGCATTTT.

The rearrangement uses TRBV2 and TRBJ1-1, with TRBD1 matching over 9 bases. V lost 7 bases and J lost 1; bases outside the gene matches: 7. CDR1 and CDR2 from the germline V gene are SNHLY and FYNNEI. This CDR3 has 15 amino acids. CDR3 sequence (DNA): TGTGCCAGCACGGGACAGGGTGTTTCGAACACTGAAGCTTTCTTT. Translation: CASTGQGVSNTEAFF.

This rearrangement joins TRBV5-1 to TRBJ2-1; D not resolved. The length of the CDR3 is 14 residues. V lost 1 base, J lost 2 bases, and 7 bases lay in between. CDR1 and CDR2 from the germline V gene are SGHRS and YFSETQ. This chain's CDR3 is CASSLIGPYNEQFF. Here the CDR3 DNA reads TGCGCCAGCAGCTTGATTGGACCCTACAATGAGCAGTTCTTC.

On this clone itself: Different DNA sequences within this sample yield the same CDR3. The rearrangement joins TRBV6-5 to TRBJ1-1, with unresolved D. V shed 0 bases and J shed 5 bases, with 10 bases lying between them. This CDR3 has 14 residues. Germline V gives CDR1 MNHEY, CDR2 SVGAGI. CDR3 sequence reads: CASSYSEGDTEAFF. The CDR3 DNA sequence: TGTGCCAGCAGTTACTCGGAGGGAGATACTGAAGCTTTCTTT.

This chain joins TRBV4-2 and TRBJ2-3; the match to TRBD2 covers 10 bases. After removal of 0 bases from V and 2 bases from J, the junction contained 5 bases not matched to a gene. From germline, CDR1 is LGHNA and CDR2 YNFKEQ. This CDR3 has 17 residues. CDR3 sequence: CASSQEPAGGLTDTQYF. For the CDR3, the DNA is TGTGCCAGCAGCCAAGAACCAGCGGGGGGGCTCACAGATACGCAGTATTTT.